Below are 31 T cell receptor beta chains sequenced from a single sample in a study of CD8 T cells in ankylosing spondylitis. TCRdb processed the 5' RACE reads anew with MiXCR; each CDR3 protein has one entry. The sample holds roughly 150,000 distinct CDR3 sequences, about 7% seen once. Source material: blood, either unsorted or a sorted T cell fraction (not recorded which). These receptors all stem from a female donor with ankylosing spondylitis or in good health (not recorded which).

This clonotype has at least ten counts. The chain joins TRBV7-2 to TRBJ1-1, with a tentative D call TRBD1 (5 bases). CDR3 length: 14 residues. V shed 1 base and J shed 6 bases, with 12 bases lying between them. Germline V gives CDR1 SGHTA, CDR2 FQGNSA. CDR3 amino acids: CASSLEGWGAEAFF. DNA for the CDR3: TGTGCCAGCAGCTTAGAGGGGTGGGGGGCTGAAGCTTTCTTT.

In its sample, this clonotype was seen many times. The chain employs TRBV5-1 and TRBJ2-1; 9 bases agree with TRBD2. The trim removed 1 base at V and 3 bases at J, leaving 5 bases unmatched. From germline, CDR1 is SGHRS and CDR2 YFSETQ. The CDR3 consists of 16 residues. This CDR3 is CASSLSSSGDYNEQFF. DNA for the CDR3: TGCGCCAGCAGCTTGTCCTCTAGCGGGGACTACAATGAGCAGTTCTTC.

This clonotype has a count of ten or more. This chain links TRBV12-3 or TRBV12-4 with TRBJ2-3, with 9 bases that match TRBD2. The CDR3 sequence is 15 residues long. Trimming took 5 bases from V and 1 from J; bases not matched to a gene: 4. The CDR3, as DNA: TGTGCCAGCAGTCTATCTAGCGGGGGCACAGATACGCAGTATTTT. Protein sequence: CASSLSSGGTDTQYF.

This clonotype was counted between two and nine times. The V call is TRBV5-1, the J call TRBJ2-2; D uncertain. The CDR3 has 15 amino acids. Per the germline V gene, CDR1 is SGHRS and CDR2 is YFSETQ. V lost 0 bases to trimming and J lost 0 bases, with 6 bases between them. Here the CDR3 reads CASSLATPNTGELFF. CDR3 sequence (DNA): TGCGCCAGCAGCTTGGCGACACCGAACACCGGGGAGCTGTTTTTT.

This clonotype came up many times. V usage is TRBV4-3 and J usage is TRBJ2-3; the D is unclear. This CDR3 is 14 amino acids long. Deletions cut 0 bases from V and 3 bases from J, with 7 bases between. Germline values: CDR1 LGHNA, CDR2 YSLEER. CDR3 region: CASSQDFRTDTQYF. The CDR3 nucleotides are TGCGCCAGCAGCCAAGATTTCCGAACAGATACGCAGTATTTT.

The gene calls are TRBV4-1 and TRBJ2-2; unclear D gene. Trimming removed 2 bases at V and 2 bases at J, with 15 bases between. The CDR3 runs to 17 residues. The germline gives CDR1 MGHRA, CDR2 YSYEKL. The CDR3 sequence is CASSQSLYKTNTGELFF. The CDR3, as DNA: TGCGCCAGCAGCCAAAGTCTATACAAGACCAACACCGGGGAGCTGTTTTTT.

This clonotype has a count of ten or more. In nucleotides, the CDR3 is TGCGCCAGCAGCTTGGGACAGCAGAACACTGAAGCTTTCTTT. Its protein is CASSLGQQNTEAFF. The rearrangement links TRBV5-1 to TRBJ1-1; a weak D match, TRBD1 (5 bases). Germline V gene data show CDR1 as SGHRS and CDR2 as YFSETQ. Trimming took off 0 bases at V and 1 base at J, with 7 bases between the two ends. This CDR3 is built from 14 residues.

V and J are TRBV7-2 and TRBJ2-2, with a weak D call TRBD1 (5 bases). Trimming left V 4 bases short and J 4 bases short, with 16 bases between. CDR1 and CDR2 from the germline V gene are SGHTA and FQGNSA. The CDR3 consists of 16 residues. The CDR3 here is CASSSHPQEPTGELFF. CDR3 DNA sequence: TGTGCCAGCAGCTCCCACCCACAGGAGCCCACCGGGGAGCTGTTTTTT.

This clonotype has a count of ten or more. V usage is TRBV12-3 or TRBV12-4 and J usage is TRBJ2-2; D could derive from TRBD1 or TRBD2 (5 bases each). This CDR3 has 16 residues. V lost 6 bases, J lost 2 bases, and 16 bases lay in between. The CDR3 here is CASSRDGLINTGELFF. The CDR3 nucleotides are TGTGCCAGCAGCAGGGACGGACTCATCAACACCGGGGAGCTGTTTTTT.

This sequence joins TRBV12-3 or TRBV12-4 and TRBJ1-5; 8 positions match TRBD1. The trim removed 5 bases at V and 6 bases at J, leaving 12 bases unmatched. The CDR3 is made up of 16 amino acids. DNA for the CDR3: TGTGCCAGCAGTCCAACGGGTGGACAGGGTACTCAGCCCCAGCATTTT. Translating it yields CASSPTGGQGTQPQHF.

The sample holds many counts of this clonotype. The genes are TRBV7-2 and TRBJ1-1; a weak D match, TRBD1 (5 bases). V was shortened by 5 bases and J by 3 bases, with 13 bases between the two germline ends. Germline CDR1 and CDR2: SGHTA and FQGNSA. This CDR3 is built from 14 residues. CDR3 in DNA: TGTGCCAGCAGCGAGCAGGGTCGGGACACTGAAGCTTTCTTT. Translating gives CASSEQGRDTEAFF. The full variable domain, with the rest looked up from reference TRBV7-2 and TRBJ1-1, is GAGVSQSPSNKVTEKGKDVELRCDPISGHTALYWYRQSLGQGLEFLIYFQGNSAPDKSGLPSDRFSAERTGGSVSTLTIQRTQQEDSAVYLCASSEQGRDTEAFFGQGTRLTVV.

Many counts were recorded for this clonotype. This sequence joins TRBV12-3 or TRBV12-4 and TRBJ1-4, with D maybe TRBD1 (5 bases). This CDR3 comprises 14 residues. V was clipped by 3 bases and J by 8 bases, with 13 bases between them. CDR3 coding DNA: TGTGCCAGCAGTTTTCACCCCAGGGACGAAAAACTGTTTTTT. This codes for CASSFHPRDEKLFF.

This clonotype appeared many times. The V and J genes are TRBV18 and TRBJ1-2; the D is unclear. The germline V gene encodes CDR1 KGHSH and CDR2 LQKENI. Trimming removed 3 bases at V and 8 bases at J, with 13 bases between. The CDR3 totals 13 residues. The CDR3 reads CASSPSADPGYTF. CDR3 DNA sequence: TGTGCCAGCTCACCGTCGGCGGACCCGGGCTACACCTTC. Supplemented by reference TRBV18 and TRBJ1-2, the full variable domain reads NAGVMQNPRHLVRRRGQEARLRCSPMKGHSHVYWYRQLPEEGLKFMVYLQKENIIDESGMPKERFSAEFPKEGPSILRIQQVVRGDSAAYFCASSPSADPGYTFGSGTRLTVV.

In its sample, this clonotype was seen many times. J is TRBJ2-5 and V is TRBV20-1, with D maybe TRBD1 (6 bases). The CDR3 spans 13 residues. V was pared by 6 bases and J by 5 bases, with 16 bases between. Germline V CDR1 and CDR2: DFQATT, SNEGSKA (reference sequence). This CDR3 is CSAHPTGLETQYF. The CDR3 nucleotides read TGCAGTGCCCACCCCACAGGGTTGGAGACCCAGTACTTC.

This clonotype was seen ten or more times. The CDR3 sequence: CSARETGAGNQPQHF. CDR3 coding DNA: TGCAGTGCTAGAGAGACAGGGGCTGGCAATCAGCCCCAGCATTTT. The gene calls are TRBV20-1 and TRBJ1-5; TRBD1 matches at 8 bases. CDR3 length: 15 amino acids. Germline-derived CDR1 and CDR2 are DFQATT and SNEGSKA (reference sequence). J was trimmed by 2 bases and V by 0 bases; bases with no gene match: 3.

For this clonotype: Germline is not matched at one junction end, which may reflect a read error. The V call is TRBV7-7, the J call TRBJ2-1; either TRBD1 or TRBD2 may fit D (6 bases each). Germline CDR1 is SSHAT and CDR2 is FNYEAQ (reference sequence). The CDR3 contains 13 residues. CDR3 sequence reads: CASSLGGGGKVFF. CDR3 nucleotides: TGTGCTAGCAGCTTAGGGGGTGGGGGGAAGGTATTCTTC. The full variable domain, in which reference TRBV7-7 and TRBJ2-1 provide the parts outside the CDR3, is GAGVSQSPRYKVTKRGQDVTLRCDPISSHATLYWYQQALGQGPEFLTYFNYEAQPDKSGLPSDRFSAERPEGSISTLTIQRTEQRDSAMYRCASSLGGGGKVFFGPGTRLTVL.

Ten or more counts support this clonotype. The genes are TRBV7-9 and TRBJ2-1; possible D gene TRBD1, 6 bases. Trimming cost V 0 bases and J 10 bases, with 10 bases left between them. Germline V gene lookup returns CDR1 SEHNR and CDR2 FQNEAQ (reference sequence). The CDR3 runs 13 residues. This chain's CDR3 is CASSLAQGWEQFF. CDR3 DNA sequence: TGTGCCAGCAGCTTAGCACAGGGCTGGGAGCAGTTCTTC.

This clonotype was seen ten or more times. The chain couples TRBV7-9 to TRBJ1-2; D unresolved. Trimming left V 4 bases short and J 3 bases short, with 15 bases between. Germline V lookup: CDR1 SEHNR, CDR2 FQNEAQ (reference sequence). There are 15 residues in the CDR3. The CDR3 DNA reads TGTGCCAGCAGCTCCCCTTTGTACGAAGACTATGGCTACACCTTC. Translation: CASSSPLYEDYGYTF.

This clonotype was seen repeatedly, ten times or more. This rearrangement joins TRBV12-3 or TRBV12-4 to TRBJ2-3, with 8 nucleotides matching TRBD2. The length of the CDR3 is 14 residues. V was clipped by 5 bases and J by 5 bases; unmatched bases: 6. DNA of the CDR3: TGTGCCAGCAGTGGGTCGGGGGGGCTAGATACGCAGTATTTT. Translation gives CASSGSGGLDTQYF.

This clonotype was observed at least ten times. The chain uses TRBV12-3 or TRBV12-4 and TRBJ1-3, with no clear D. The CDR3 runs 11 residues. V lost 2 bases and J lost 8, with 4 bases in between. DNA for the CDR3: TGTGCCAGCAGTTTAACGGACACCATATATTTT. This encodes CASSLTDTIYF.

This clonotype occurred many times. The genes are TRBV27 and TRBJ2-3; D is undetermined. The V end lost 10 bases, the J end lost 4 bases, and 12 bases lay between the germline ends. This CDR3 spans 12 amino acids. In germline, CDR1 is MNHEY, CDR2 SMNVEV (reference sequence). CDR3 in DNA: TGTGCCACCCTACTTGGGGCAGATACGCAGTATTTT. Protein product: CATLLGADTQYF.

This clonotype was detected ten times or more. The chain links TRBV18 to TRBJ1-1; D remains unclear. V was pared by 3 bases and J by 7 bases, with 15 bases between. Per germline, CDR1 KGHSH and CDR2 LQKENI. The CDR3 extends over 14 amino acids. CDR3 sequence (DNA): TGTGCCAGCTCACCCTCCCCTGAGTCTGGTGAAGCTTTCTTT. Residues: CASSPSPESGEAFF.

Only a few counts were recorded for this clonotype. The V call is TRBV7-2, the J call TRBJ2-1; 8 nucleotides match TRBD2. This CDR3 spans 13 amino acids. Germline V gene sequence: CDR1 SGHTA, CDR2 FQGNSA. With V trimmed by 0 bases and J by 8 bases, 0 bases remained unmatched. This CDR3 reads CASSLAGLDEQFF. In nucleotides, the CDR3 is TGTGCCAGCAGCTTAGCGGGACTAGATGAGCAGTTCTTC.

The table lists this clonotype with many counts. The CDR3 sequence: CASSFGPGNTGELFF. CDR3 in DNA: TGTGCCAGCAGTTTCGGTCCAGGGAACACCGGGGAGCTGTTTTTT. J is TRBJ2-2 and V is TRBV27; D unclear. The CDR3 has 15 residues. The germline V gene has CDR1 MNHEY and CDR2 SMNVEV (reference sequence). The ends were cut back, 3 bases at V and 1 base at J, with 9 bases in the middle.

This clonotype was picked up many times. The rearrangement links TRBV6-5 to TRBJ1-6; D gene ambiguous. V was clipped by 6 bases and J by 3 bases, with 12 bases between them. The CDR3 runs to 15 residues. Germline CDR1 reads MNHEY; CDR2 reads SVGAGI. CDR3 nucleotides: TGTGCCAGCAGCTCCTCAGGATACTATAATTCACCCCTCCACTTT. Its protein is CASSSSGYYNSPLHF.

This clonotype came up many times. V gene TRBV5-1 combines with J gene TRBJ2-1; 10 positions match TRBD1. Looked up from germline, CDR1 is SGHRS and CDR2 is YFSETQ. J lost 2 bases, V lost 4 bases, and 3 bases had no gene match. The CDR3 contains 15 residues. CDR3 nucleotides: TGCGCCAGCAGCGCGGACAGGGGGGCCTACAATGAGCAGTTCTTC. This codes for CASSADRGAYNEQFF.

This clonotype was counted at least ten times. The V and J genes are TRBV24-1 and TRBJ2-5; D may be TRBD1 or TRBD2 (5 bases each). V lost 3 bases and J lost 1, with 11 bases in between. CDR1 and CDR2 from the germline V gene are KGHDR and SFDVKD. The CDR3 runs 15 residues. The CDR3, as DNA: TGTGCCACCAGTGATCCGAGGGGAATCCAAGAGACCCAGTACTTC. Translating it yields CATSDPRGIQETQYF.

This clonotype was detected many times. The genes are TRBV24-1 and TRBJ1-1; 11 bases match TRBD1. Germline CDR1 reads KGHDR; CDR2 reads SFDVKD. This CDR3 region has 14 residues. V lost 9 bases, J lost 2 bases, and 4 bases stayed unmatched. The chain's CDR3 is CATRTGGDNTEAFF. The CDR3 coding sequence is TGTGCCACCCGGACAGGGGGCGATAACACTGAAGCTTTCTTT.

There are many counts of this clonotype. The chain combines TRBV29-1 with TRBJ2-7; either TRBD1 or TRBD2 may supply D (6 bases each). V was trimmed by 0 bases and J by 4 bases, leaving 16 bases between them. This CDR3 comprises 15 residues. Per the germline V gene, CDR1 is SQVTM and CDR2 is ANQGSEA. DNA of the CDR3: TGCAGCGTTGAAGATCGGAACCAGGGGAGGTACGAGCAGTACTTC. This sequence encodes CSVEDRNQGRYEQYF.

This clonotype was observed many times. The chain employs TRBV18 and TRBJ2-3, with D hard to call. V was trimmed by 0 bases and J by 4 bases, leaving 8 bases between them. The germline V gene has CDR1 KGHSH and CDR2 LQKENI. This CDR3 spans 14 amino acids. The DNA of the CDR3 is TGTGCCAGCTCACCACCGGGAATAGCAGATACGCAGTATTTT. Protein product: CASSPPGIADTQYF.

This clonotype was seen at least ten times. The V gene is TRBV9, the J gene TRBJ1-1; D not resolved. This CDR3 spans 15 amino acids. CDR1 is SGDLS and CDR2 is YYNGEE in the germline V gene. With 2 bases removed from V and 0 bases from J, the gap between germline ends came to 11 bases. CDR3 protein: CASSVGGRLNTEAFF. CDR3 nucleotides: TGTGCCAGCAGCGTGGGAGGGAGGCTGAACACTGAAGCTTTCTTT. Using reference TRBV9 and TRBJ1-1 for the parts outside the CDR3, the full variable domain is DSGVTQTPKHLITATGQRVTLRCSPRSGDLSVYWYQQSLDQGLQFLIQYYNGEERAKGNILERFSAQQFPDLHSELNLSSLELGDSALYFCASSVGGRLNTEAFFGQGTRLTVV.